The 15 T cell receptor beta chains presented below share a single source sample, sequenced in a study of blood T cell repertoires in COVID-19. Here immunoSEQ multiplex PCR was the method, and the copy in TCRdb shows in-frame clones only, minus some. This table has 450,000 or so clones, about 88% appearing once. Input material: peripheral blood. These TCRs come from a man between 18 and 35 years old with COVID-19, enrolled during active disease.

The V call is TRBV7-9, the J call TRBJ1-2; TRBD1 matches 7 bases. V lost 6 bases and J lost 7; bases outside the gene matches: 14. From germline, CDR1 is SEHNR and CDR2 FQNEAQ (reference sequence). There are 15 residues in the CDR3. CDR3 loop: CASRPPGQSITGYTF. In DNA, the CDR3 is TGTGCCAGCAGACCTCCGGGACAGAGCATCACTGGCTACACCTTC.

V usage is TRBV25-1 and J usage is TRBJ2-7; 7 nucleotides line up with TRBD2. Germline V lookup: CDR1 MGHDK, CDR2 SYGVNS. J lost 6 bases, V lost 4 bases, and 9 bases had no gene match. The CDR3 length is 14 residues. The CDR3 DNA follows: TGTGCCAGCAGTGTCAACCGCGGGAGCGCCGAGCAGTACTTC. The encoded protein is CASSVNRGSAEQYF.

The genes are TRBV3-1 (or the pseudogene TRBV3-2) and TRBJ1-1; TRBD1 matches at 7 bases. In germline, CDR1 is LGHDT, CDR2 YNNKEL (reference sequence). The CDR3 length is 15 residues. Germline trimming cut 3 bases from V and 1 base from J; bases unmatched to any gene: 5. Here the CDR3 DNA reads TGTGCCAGCAGCCACCGGACAGGACGGAACACTGAAGCTTTCTTT. As protein: CASSHRTGRNTEAFF.

The chain uses TRBV24-1 and TRBJ2-1; TRBD2 aligns across 10 bases. Losses at the gene ends were 1 base for V and 6 bases for J; bases not matched to a gene: 2. This CDR3 region has 15 residues. Germline CDR1 and CDR2: KGHDR and SFDVKD. CDR3 in amino acids: CATSDLLAGPNEQFF. The DNA of the CDR3 is TGTGCCACCAGTGATTTACTAGCGGGGCCCAATGAGCAGTTCTTC.

The chain carries TRBV6-7 and TRBJ2-2; tentative D call: TRBD2 (6 bases). TRBV6-7 is flagged as an ORF with uncertain function. The CDR3 covers 18 residues. Trimming removed 2 bases from V and 4 bases from J, with 20 bases in between. This CDR3 is CASSYGIRAGRGTGELFF. CDR3 sequence (DNA): TGTGCCAGCAGTTACGGAATAAGAGCCGGGAGAGGCACCGGGGAGCTGTTTTTT.

This clone occurred a few times. This chain joins TRBV30 and TRBJ1-3, with a weak D call TRBD1 (6 bases). The germline V gene encodes CDR1 GTSNPN and CDR2 SVGIG (reference sequence). The V and J ends lost 5 bases and 1 base respectively, with 12 bases between them. The CDR3 contains 14 residues. Here the CDR3 reads CAWGLTGSGNTIYF. DNA of the CDR3: TGTGCCTGGGGCCTGACAGGATCTGGAAACACCATATATTTT. The whole variable domain, remainder taken from reference TRBV30 and TRBJ1-3, is SQTIHQWPATLVQPVGSPLSLECTVEGTSNPNLYWYRQAAGRGLQLLFYSVGIGQISSEVPQNLSASRPQDRQFILSSKKLLLSDSGFYLCAWGLTGSGNTIYFGEGSWLTVV.

This chain links TRBV5-1 with TRBJ2-7; 11 bases line up with TRBD2. Germline values: CDR1 SGHRS, CDR2 YFSETQ. The CDR3 consists of 17 residues. Trimming removed 4 bases from V and 1 base from J; junction bases left unmatched: 10. This chain's CDR3 is CASSQGLAGGQSYEQYF. CDR3 DNA: TGCGCCAGCAGCCAGGGGCTAGCGGGAGGTCAGTCCTACGAGCAGTACTTC.

V is TRBV6-1 and J is TRBJ2-3, with D maybe TRBD2 (5 bases). V gave up 3 bases and J gave up 0 bases, with 10 bases separating them. The CDR3 is 15 amino acids. Germline assignment: CDR1 MNHNS and CDR2 SASEGT. The CDR3 here is CASSERAGSTDTQYF. The CDR3 DNA sequence: TGTGCCAGCAGTGAGAGGGCGGGTAGCACAGATACGCAGTATTTT.

V usage is TRBV28 and J usage is TRBJ2-5, with TRBD2 identical over 12 bases. Germline-derived CDR1 and CDR2 are MDHEN and SYDVKM. The CDR3 has 17 residues. V shed 7 bases, J shed 5 bases, and the junction held 14 bases outside the gene matches. CDR3 in DNA: TGTGCCAGCAATGGGGGGACTAGCGGGTCGGTACGGGAGACCCAGTACTTC. Its protein is CASNGGTSGSVRETQYF.

The rearrangement links TRBV5-1 to TRBJ2-2, with TRBD2 matching over 7 bases. Per the germline V gene, CDR1 is SGHRS and CDR2 is YFSETQ. Trimming removed 3 bases from V and 6 bases from J; junction bases left unmatched: 2. This CDR3 region has 13 residues. The CDR3 region has the DNA TGCGCCAGCAGCTCGGGGGGACCCGGGGAGCTGTTTTTT. As protein: CASSSGGPGELFF.

The chain is built from TRBV4-2 and TRBJ2-5, with 15 bases that match TRBD2. The germline CDR1 and CDR2 sequences are LGHNA and YNFKEQ. V lost 1 base, J lost 6 bases, and 3 bases stayed unmatched. The CDR3 consists of 16 residues. CDR3 DNA sequence: TGTGCCAGCAGCCAAGGGACTAGCGGGGGGGCGCAGACCCAGTACTTC. Translating gives CASSQGTSGGAQTQYF.

The V call is TRBV7-9, the J call TRBJ1-3; the D is unclear. The CDR3 runs 13 residues. CDR1 is SEHNR, CDR2 FQNEAQ, per germline (reference sequence). V dropped 5 bases and J dropped 9 bases, with 14 bases sitting between them. The CDR3 protein is CASSEGGWGTIYF. The CDR3 DNA reads as TGTGCCAGCAGCGAAGGAGGGTGGGGCACCATATATTTT.

The chain recombines TRBV6-2 or TRBV6-3 with TRBJ2-7; D ambiguous. This CDR3 has 11 amino acids. Germline V gene sequence: CDR1 MNHEY, CDR2 SVGEGT. Trimming removed 5 bases from V and 3 bases from J, with 5 bases in between. The CDR3 bases are TGTGCCAGCAGTCGAGACTACGAGCAGTACTTC. It specifies CASSRDYEQYF.

The V call is TRBV12-3 or TRBV12-4, the J call TRBJ2-7, with D perhaps matching TRBD1 (5 bases). CDR3 length: 12 residues. V was cut by 3 bases and J by 6 bases, with 9 bases left in between. The CDR3 here is CASSLGQLEQYF. DNA of the CDR3: TGTGCCAGCAGTTTGGGGCAACTCGAGCAGTACTTC.

The rearrangement links TRBV23-1 to TRBJ1-5; D not certain. TRBV23-1 is an ORF, and what it does is uncertain. This CDR3 comprises 12 residues. Between the trimmed V and J ends, which lost 0 bases and 6 bases, there was a span of 3 bases. The CDR3: CASSQSCQPQHF. The DNA for the CDR3 is TGCGCCAGCAGTCAATCCTGTCAGCCCCAGCATTTT.